These 5 T cell receptor beta chains came from one sample sequenced in a study of spatial heterogeneity in lung cancer. TCRdb fed the 5' RACE reads into MiXCR, producing one record per CDR3 protein. The sample lists about 44,000 distinct CDR3 sequences, roughly 13% seen once, with about 60% in the top ten. The time point here: sample taken at primary tumor resection. Sequencing covered unsorted whole RNA taken from tumor, nontumor lung or frozen PBMC. The sample consisted of PBMCs, taken at surgery. The receptor set was obtained from a male donor with early-stage non-small cell lung cancer.

The rearrangement uses TRBV10-3 and TRBJ2-5; 8 bases are shared with TRBD2. This CDR3 is built from 14 residues. Germline assignment: CDR1 ENHRY and CDR2 SYGVKD. J gave up 4 bases and V 8 bases, and 9 bases lay outside the gene matches. This chain's CDR3 is CAIGTSGGLETQYF. CDR3 DNA sequence: TGTGCCATCGGAACCAGCGGGGGCTTAGAGACCCAGTACTTC.

V gene TRBV6-2 or TRBV6-3 combines with J gene TRBJ1-5, with a tentative D call TRBD1 (5 bases). This CDR3 has 15 amino acids. Germline-derived CDR1 and CDR2 are MNHEY and SVGEGT. V was shortened by 2 bases and J by 2 bases, with 10 bases between the two germline ends. CDR3 protein: CASSYPGRGNQPQHF. For the CDR3, the DNA is TGTGCCAGCAGTTACCCAGGCAGGGGCAATCAGCCCCAGCATTTT.

This clonotype was seen many times. This chain links TRBV9 with TRBJ1-2; TRBD1 matches at 8 bases. This CDR3 region has 16 residues. V shed 0 bases, J shed 2 bases, and the junction held 6 bases outside the gene matches. From germline, CDR1 is SGDLS and CDR2 YYNGEE. Here the CDR3 DNA reads TGTGCCAGCAGCGTAGGACCGGACAGGGCCAACTATGGCTACACCTTC. This sequence encodes CASSVGPDRANYGYTF. Full variable domain (missing parts from reference TRBV9 and TRBJ1-2): DSGVTQTPKHLITATGQRVTLRCSPRSGDLSVYWYQQSLDQGLQFLIQYYNGEERAKGNILERFSAQQFPDLHSELNLSSLELGDSALYFCASSVGPDRANYGYTFGSGTRLTVV.

The chain employs TRBV7-2 and TRBJ2-1; 7 bases align to TRBD2. From germline, CDR1 is SGHTA and CDR2 FQGNSA. V shed 2 bases, J shed 0 bases, and the junction held 1 base outside the gene matches. The CDR3 contains 15 residues. CDR3 amino acids: CASSLTGGSYNEQFF. The DNA of the CDR3 is TGTGCCAGCAGCTTAACGGGGGGCTCCTACAATGAGCAGTTCTTC.

This clonotype occurred a few times. The chain employs TRBV6-2 or TRBV6-3 and TRBJ2-7; unclear D gene. From germline, CDR1 is MNHEY and CDR2 SVGEGT. Trimming removed 5 bases from V and 0 bases from J, with 5 bases in between. The CDR3 length is 12 residues. CDR3 bases: TGTGCCAGCAGTGCCAGCTCCTACGAGCAGTACTTC. Its translation: CASSASSYEQYF.